The 20 T cell receptor beta chains below were found in one sample sequenced in a study of blood T cells in healthy people across ages. Combining a sample-barcoded 5' primer with a J-beta primer mix, a second PCR ran for about 7 to 11 cycles. TCRdb re-derived calls from the 5' RACE reads in MiXCR, one entry per CDR3 protein. The table includes approximately 800,000 distinct CDR3 sequences, about 48% detected once. The sample taken for sequencing was blood. These receptors originate from an elderly man in good health.

The chain combines TRBV20-1 with TRBJ2-3, with D perhaps given as TRBD1 or TRBD2 (7 bases each). Germline values: CDR1 DFQATT, CDR2 SNEGSKA (reference sequence). Trimming shortened V by 5 bases and J by 3 bases, and 9 bases separated the two germline ends. The CDR3 loop spans 12 amino acids. The chain's CDR3 is CSAQGGTDTQYF. CDR3 nucleotide sequence: TGCAGTGCTCAGGGGGGGACAGATACGCAGTATTTT.

CDR3: CASRPEVGNEQFF. CDR3 nucleotides: TGTGCCAGCAGGCCCGAGGTCGGCAATGAGCAGTTCTTC. V usage is TRBV7-2 and J usage is TRBJ2-1; D not certain. V was trimmed by 6 bases and J by 6 bases, leaving 12 bases between them. CDR1 SGHTA and CDR2 FQGNSA come from the germline V gene. This CDR3 has 13 residues.

The CDR3 loop is CASSHRGAGDYGYTF. The CDR3 nucleotides are TGTGCCAGCAGCCATCGGGGAGCAGGGGACTATGGCTACACCTTC. The chain links TRBV3-1 to TRBJ1-2, with D maybe TRBD1 (6 bases). Trimming took off 3 bases at V and 3 bases at J, with 14 bases between the two ends. The CDR3 loop spans 15 amino acids. Germline V CDR1 and CDR2: LGHDT, YNNKEL (reference sequence).

This clonotype showed up just a few times. One junction end does not reproduce the germline sequence, and a read error may be involved. The chain combines TRBV29-1 with TRBJ1-2, with D unresolved. The CDR3 consists of 11 residues. CDR1 and CDR2 from the germline V gene are SQVTM and ANQGSEA. The CDR3 DNA reads TGCAGCGTTGAACAGACTTATGGTTACACCTTC. Translated: CSVEQTYGYTF.

This sequence joins TRBV7-6 and TRBJ2-5, with D possibly matching TRBD1 (5 bases). The germline CDR1 and CDR2 sequences are SGHVS and FNYEAQ. V lost 3 bases and J lost 1, with 15 bases in between. CDR3 length: 16 residues. CDR3 bases: TGTGCCAGCAGCTTGGGGCAGGCCATCGGCCAAGAGACCCAGTACTTC. Amino acid sequence: CASSLGQAIGQETQYF.

V gene TRBV20-1 combines with J gene TRBJ2-7, with D possibly being TRBD2 (5 bases). The J call is doubtful: the DNA matches TRBJ2-5 better. The CDR3 totals 12 residues. Germline V gene lookup returns CDR1 DFQATT and CDR2 SNEGSKA (reference sequence). CDR3 residues: CSASQEGETQYF. The CDR3 DNA follows: TGCAGTGCTAGTCAAGAGGGAGAGACCCAGTACTTC.

The DNA of the CDR3 is TGTGCCAGCAGCTCGCCGGGAGTACGGGGGGAGCTGTTTTTT. It specifies CASSSPGVRGELFF. The chain uses TRBV7-2 and TRBJ2-2; the D gene is possibly TRBD2 (6 bases). Germline-derived CDR1 and CDR2 are SGHTA and FQGNSA. The CDR3 has 14 residues. Deletions cut 4 bases from V and 8 bases from J, with 14 bases between.

The CDR3 DNA reads TGTGCCAGCGGTAGAGGCGGAGGGCCGGAAATTTTCTTT. It encodes CASGRGGGPEIFF. This chain uses TRBV12-3 or TRBV12-4 with TRBJ1-1, with D unclear. There are 13 residues in the CDR3. Trimming cost V 8 bases and J 13 bases, with 23 bases left between them.

The gene calls are TRBV7-2 and TRBJ2-1, with 7 bases aligning to TRBD1. The J call could be wrong; TRBJ2-7 is a better fit for the DNA end. The germline V gene has CDR1 SGHTA and CDR2 FQGNSA. The CDR3 spans 16 residues. In DNA, the CDR3 is TGTGCCAGCAGCTTAGCGAGGGACAGCTCCTACAATGAGCAGTACTTC. Its translation is CASSLARDSSYNEQYF.

The chain combines TRBV7-2 with TRBJ2-3; 8 bases map to TRBD2. The CDR3 contains 16 residues. Trimming took 7 bases from V and 4 from J; bases not matched to a gene: 13. The germline gives CDR1 SGHTA, CDR2 FQGNSA. This CDR3 is CASTYPGREAPDTQYF. The CDR3 DNA sequence: TGTGCCAGCACCTATCCCGGGCGGGAGGCCCCAGATACGCAGTATTTT.

The V gene is TRBV7-2, the J gene TRBJ2-5; a weak D match, TRBD2 (5 bases). Trimming pared 2 bases from V and 3 bases from J, leaving 13 bases between. The CDR3 is 15 residues long. The germline gives CDR1 SGHTA, CDR2 FQGNSA. The CDR3 nucleotides are TGTGCCAGCAGCTTAAGCAGCGGAGGAAAAGAGACCCAGTACTTC. It codes for CASSLSSGGKETQYF.

The chain employs TRBV7-2 and TRBJ2-5; 8 bases are a match to TRBD2. CDR1 and CDR2 (germline): SGHTA, FQGNSA. This CDR3 has 15 residues. V shed 3 bases and J 4 bases; nucleotides not matched to a gene: 7. The CDR3 sequence is CASSLGGRKGETQYF. DNA of the CDR3: TGTGCCAGCAGCTTGGGCGGGAGGAAGGGAGAGACCCAGTACTTC.

This clonotype was recorded many times. This chain uses TRBV29-1 with TRBJ2-7, with 7 bases fitting TRBD1. In germline, CDR1 is SQVTM, CDR2 ANQGSEA. Trimming at V came to 5 bases and at J to 2 bases, leaving 6 bases not matched to a gene. CDR3 length: 13 amino acids. In nucleotides, the CDR3 is TGCAGCGTTATGTCCAGGGGGACCTACGAGCAGTACTTC. Translation: CSVMSRGTYEQYF.

The chain employs TRBV20-1 and TRBJ2-5, with D possibly being TRBD1 or TRBD2 (5 bases each). This CDR3 has 14 amino acids. V was clipped by 5 bases and J by 7 bases, with 20 bases between them. In germline, CDR1 is DFQATT, CDR2 SNEGSKA (reference sequence). The CDR3 DNA follows: TGCAGTGCTCGAGGGGTAAGCGGCGACGGGACCCAGTACTTC. Its translation: CSARGVSGDGTQYF.

The J gene is TRBJ1-1, the V gene TRBV6-1; 9 nucleotides align to TRBD1. In germline, CDR1 is MNHNS, CDR2 SASEGT. The junction had 7 bases not matched to a gene; V was cut back by 6 bases and J by 2 bases. CDR3 size: 15 residues. This CDR3 is CASRAPGQGNTEAFF. The CDR3 DNA follows: TGTGCCAGCAGGGCACCGGGACAGGGAAACACTGAAGCTTTCTTT.

The CDR3 DNA reads TGCGCCAGCAGTGAGGGTCTAGCGGGAATAGGTCGCGAGCAGTACTTC. Amino acids: CASSEGLAGIGREQYF. The chain couples TRBV10-1 to TRBJ2-5; 9 bases match TRBD2. The J call may not be correct, given that the DNA end is closer to TRBJ2-7. In germline, CDR1 is WNHNN, CDR2 SYGVQD (reference sequence). The CDR3 has 16 amino acids.

The J gene is TRBJ2-7, the V gene TRBV13; TRBD1 is a possible D gene (5 bases). This CDR3 spans 14 amino acids. CDR1 and CDR2 from the germline V gene are PRHDT and FYEKMQ (reference sequence). V was pared by 3 bases and J by 5 bases, with 14 bases between. CDR3 nucleotides: TGTGCCAGCAGCTTCGCCAGGGCTGTAGACGAGCAGTACTTC. Translation gives CASSFARAVDEQYF.

In this sample, this clonotype turned up a few times. The chain carries TRBV24-1 and TRBJ2-1, with D possibly being TRBD2 (6 bases). The length of the CDR3 is 13 residues. CDR1 KGHDR and CDR2 SFDVKD come from the germline V gene. Trimming left V 9 bases short and J 9 bases short, with 17 bases between. CDR3 in DNA: TGTGCCACCGCCGGGACTGTCGACGCTGAGCAGTTCTTC. Amino acids: CATAGTVDAEQFF.

The sample holds a few counts of this clonotype. The rearrangement uses TRBV7-2 and TRBJ2-3, with D maybe TRBD2 (5 bases). Germline loops: CDR1 SGHTA, CDR2 FQGNSA. The CDR3 extends over 14 amino acids. V lost 0 bases to trimming and J lost 7 bases, with 11 bases between them. The CDR3 DNA reads as TGTGCCAGCAGCTTAGCCCCGGCGGGCAATACGCAGTATTTT. Translation gives CASSLAPAGNTQYF.

The J gene is TRBJ2-3, the V gene TRBV6-1; TRBD1 is a possible D gene (5 bases). This CDR3 region has 15 residues. Germline V CDR1 and CDR2: MNHNS, SASEGT. V gave up 7 bases and J gave up 3 bases, with 17 bases separating them. This CDR3 is CASKEDSRGTDTQYF. The CDR3 nucleotides read TGTGCCAGCAAGGAAGACAGCAGAGGAACAGATACGCAGTATTTT.